This entry lists 14 T cell receptor beta chains sequenced from one sample in a study of human T cells and chemical hapten exposure. TCRdb used MiXCR to reprocess the RACE reads, holding one entry per CDR3 protein. The sample records about 200,000 distinct CDR3 sequences, around a quarter being singletons. The time point was: patch test 3, about 24 weeks after DPC sensitization. Specified treatment: therapeutic diphenylcyclopropenone sensitization with weekly scalp DPC. Sample: whole blood, taken in connection with sensitization to the hapten diphenylcyclopropenone (DPC). These TCRs come from a woman aged 40 to 50 with alopecia areata. Some clones in this sample may be carry-over from other donors' samples.

A few counts support this clonotype. The genes are TRBV19 and TRBJ2-3, with D unclear. The V gene lost 6 bases and the J gene lost 2 bases, with 15 bases spanning the gap. Germline CDR1 reads LNHDA; CDR2 reads SQIVND (reference sequence). The CDR3 runs to 15 residues. The CDR3 spells CASSPVGQATDTQYF. CDR3 bases: TGTGCCAGTAGCCCCGTTGGGCAGGCCACAGATACGCAGTATTTT.

This clonotype was seen only a few times. This chain uses TRBV10-3 with TRBJ2-7, with D hard to call. V shed 3 bases and J shed 2 bases, with 5 bases lying between them. Germline V gene data show CDR1 as ENHRY and CDR2 as SYGVKD. The CDR3 runs to 12 residues. The CDR3 nucleotides are TGTGCCATCAGTGACGCTCCCTACGAGCAGTACTTC. Its protein product is CAISDAPYEQYF.

The J gene is TRBJ1-6, the V gene TRBV12-3 or TRBV12-4, with 9 positions matching TRBD1. There are 16 residues in the CDR3. V lost 6 bases and J lost 14; bases outside the gene matches: 17. CDR3 DNA sequence: TGTGCCAGCAGCTCCTTTCCGGGACAGGGTCTGCAAGCCCTCCACTTT. Translated: CASSSFPGQGLQALHF.

Only a few counts were recorded for this clonotype. This chain uses TRBV29-1 with TRBJ2-1; TRBD1 is a possible D gene (5 bases). The germline V and J ends were trimmed by 6 bases and 4 bases, with 19 bases remaining between them. This CDR3 has 15 amino acids. Germline lookup yields CDR1 SQVTM and CDR2 ANQGSEA. This chain's CDR3 is CSVRAMGRQYNEQFF. Written as DNA, the CDR3 is TGCAGCGTCCGAGCTATGGGGCGGCAGTACAATGAGCAGTTCTTC.

This clonotype was counted a few times. V and J are TRBV20-1 and TRBJ1-2, with D perhaps matching TRBD1 (6 bases). CDR1 and CDR2 (germline): DFQATT, SNEGSKA (reference sequence). Trimming took off 6 bases at V and 6 bases at J, with 23 bases between the two ends. The CDR3 is 15 amino acids. The CDR3 loop reads CSAPLPGRGNHGYTF. CDR3 in DNA: TGCAGTGCCCCCCTCCCGGGGAGGGGGAACCATGGCTACACCTTC.

The J gene is TRBJ2-1, the V gene TRBV11-2, with a possible D match to TRBD2 (5 bases). The CDR3 sequence is 15 residues long. Germline-derived CDR1 and CDR2 are SGHAT and FQNNGV. V gave up 5 bases and J gave up 0 bases, with 11 bases separating them. CDR3 sequence reads: CASSRLASSYNEQFF. In nucleotides, the CDR3 is TGTGCCAGCAGCCGCCTAGCATCCTCCTACAATGAGCAGTTCTTC.

This clonotype has a handful of counts. This chain uses TRBV7-2 with TRBJ2-3, with a weak D call TRBD1 (6 bases). The CDR3 length is 16 residues. Looked up from germline, CDR1 is SGHTA and CDR2 is FQGNSA. The V end was cut by 0 bases, the J end by 1 base, with 11 bases between. CDR3: CASSLAGARGTDTQYF. CDR3 DNA sequence: TGTGCCAGCAGCTTAGCGGGGGCGCGGGGCACAGATACGCAGTATTTT.

The chain combines TRBV20-1 with TRBJ1-5, with D unclear. Trimming shortened V by 1 base and J by 4 bases, and 2 bases separated the two germline ends. CDR3 length equals 11 residues. The germline V gene encodes CDR1 DFQATT and CDR2 SNEGSKA (reference sequence). CDR3 amino acids: CSARGNQPQHF. The CDR3 DNA reads TGCAGTGCTAGAGGTAATCAGCCCCAGCATTTT.

In its sample, this clonotype was seen many times. The chain links TRBV7-8 to TRBJ2-5; the D gene could be TRBD1 or TRBD2 (5 bases each). The CDR3 totals 16 residues. The germline V and J ends were trimmed by 4 bases and 0 bases, with 15 bases remaining between them. Germline values: CDR1 SGHVS, CDR2 FQNEAQ. The DNA of the CDR3 is TGTGCCAGCAGCTCTACCACCGGGACCCACCAAGAGACCCAGTACTTC. This gives the protein CASSSTTGTHQETQYF.

This clonotype was seen only a few times. The J gene is TRBJ2-3, the V gene TRBV20-1; 7 bases line up with TRBD2. The CDR3 extends over 13 amino acids. The trim removed 7 bases at V and 2 bases at J, leaving 6 bases unmatched. Germline CDR1 DFQATT, CDR2 SNEGSKA (reference sequence). CDR3 protein: CSGLARFTDTQYF. The CDR3 bases are TGCAGTGGACTAGCCCGGTTCACAGATACGCAGTATTTT.

The chain is built from TRBV7-2 and TRBJ2-4; 7 nucleotides match TRBD2. Germline values: CDR1 SGHTA, CDR2 FQGNSA. The CDR3 extends over 16 amino acids. Trimming took 5 bases from V and 6 from J; bases not matched to a gene: 13. CDR3 in DNA: TGTGCCAGCAGCCCCCGCGGGGGAGGGGCGGTAAACATTCAGTACTTC. Its translation is CASSPRGGGAVNIQYF. The whole variable domain, filled in from reference TRBV7-2 and TRBJ2-4, reads GAGVSQSPSNKVTEKGKDVELRCDPISGHTALYWYRQSLGQGLEFLIYFQGNSAPDKSGLPSDRFSAERTGGSVSTLTIQRTQQEDSAVYLCASSPRGGGAVNIQYFGAGTRLSVL.

The rearrangement uses TRBV5-1 and TRBJ2-7; D remains unclear. V was pared by 0 bases and J by 2 bases, with 6 bases between. Germline V gene data show CDR1 as SGHRS and CDR2 as YFSETQ. This CDR3 has 13 amino acids. The CDR3 nucleotides are TGCGCCAGCAGCTTGGAACCACCCTACGAGCAGTACTTC. Residues: CASSLEPPYEQYF.

The rearrangement links TRBV6-5 to TRBJ2-4, with 7 bases that match TRBD1. The CDR3 extends over 19 amino acids. Germline CDR1 is MNHEY and CDR2 is SVGAGI. V gave up 0 bases and J gave up 0 bases; unmatched junction bases: 11. CDR3 in amino acids: CASSYSPGQPSGAKNIQYF. The CDR3 bases are TGTGCCAGCAGTTACTCACCGGGACAGCCCTCGGGAGCCAAAAACATTCAGTACTTC.

The genes are TRBV11-3 and TRBJ2-7; 7 bases are shared with TRBD2. CDR1 SGHNT and CDR2 YENEEA come from the germline V gene. Germline trimming cut 3 bases from V and 2 bases from J; bases unmatched to any gene: 10. CDR3 size: 16 residues. CDR3 amino acids: CASSFTSDSLAYEQYF. Here the CDR3 DNA reads TGTGCCAGCAGCTTCACTAGCGACTCCCTCGCCTACGAGCAGTACTTC.